These 21 T cell receptor beta chains came from one sample sequenced in a study of blood T cells in healthy people across ages. Next came a second PCR, run for about 7 to 12 cycles, which used a sample-barcoded 5' primer along with a J-beta primer mix. MiXCR, applied by TCRdb to the 5' RACE reads, yields one record per CDR3 protein. The sample holds some 850,000 distinct CDR3 sequences, about 26% seen once. The sample was also reused in another study, on T cells of mothers and their children.

The sample was blood. These receptors originate from a boy younger than 18 in good health.

The CDR3 sequence: CASSVGSPGELFF. The CDR3 DNA reads as TGTGCCAGCAGCGTGGGTTCCCCCGGGGAGCTGTTTTTT. V and J are TRBV7-2 and TRBJ2-2; D gene uncertain. The CDR3 sequence is 13 residues long. Germline CDR1 SGHTA, CDR2 FQGNSA. Trimming cost V 5 bases and J 6 bases, with 10 bases left between them.

The chain recombines TRBV15 with TRBJ2-5; either TRBD1 or TRBD2 may supply D (6 bases each). Looked up from germline, CDR1 is LNHNV and CDR2 is YYDKDF (reference sequence). Trimming took off 5 bases at V and 1 base at J, with 20 bases between the two ends. The CDR3 length is 17 residues. The DNA of the CDR3 is TGTGCCACCAGCCTGATCGGGGGCCTCTTTCCCCAAGAGACCCAGTACTTC. Protein sequence: CATSLIGGLFPQETQYF.

The genes are TRBV29-1 and TRBJ1-2; TRBD1 agrees at 12 bases. V lost 0 bases and J lost 6; bases outside the gene matches: 5. This CDR3 has 15 amino acids. Germline-derived CDR1 and CDR2 are SQVTM and ANQGSEA. The CDR3 loop reads CSVEDPGTGGDGYTF. CDR3 nucleotide sequence: TGCAGCGTTGAAGATCCCGGGACAGGGGGCGATGGCTACACCTTC.

This rearrangement joins TRBV7-9 to TRBJ2-5; D is possibly TRBD2 (5 bases). The J call could be wrong; TRBJ2-7 is a better fit for the DNA end. The germline V gene has CDR1 SEHNR and CDR2 FQNEAQ (reference sequence). The CDR3 extends over 15 amino acids. CDR3 protein: CASSFVAPPWYEQYF. In DNA form, the CDR3 reads TGTGCCAGCAGCTTTGTAGCGCCCCCTTGGTACGAGCAGTACTTC.

This chain links TRBV10-3 with TRBJ1-2; 8 positions match TRBD1. V trimming: 2 bases; J trimming: 4 bases; junction bases outside the gene matches: 9. Germline CDR1 reads ENHRY; CDR2 reads SYGVKD. The CDR3 is made up of 16 amino acids. This chain's CDR3 is CAISERWTGMVYGYTF. The CDR3 region has the DNA TGTGCCATCAGTGAGCGATGGACAGGGATGGTCTATGGCTACACCTTC.

This clonotype was counted only a few times. The chain combines TRBV5-5 with TRBJ2-5; D possibly corresponds to TRBD1 (6 bases). The CDR3 is made up of 16 amino acids. Germline loops: CDR1 SGHKS, CDR2 YYEKEE (reference sequence). The V gene lost 4 bases and the J gene lost 4 bases, with 20 bases spanning the gap. This chain's CDR3 is CASSRRLQGLGETQYF. The CDR3 DNA reads as TGTGCCAGCAGCAGACGTCTTCAGGGGTTGGGAGAGACCCAGTACTTC.

The chain recombines TRBV20-1 with TRBJ2-7, with D unresolved. Trimming removed 0 bases at V and 3 bases at J, with 6 bases between. Germline V lookup: CDR1 DFQATT, CDR2 SNEGSKA (reference sequence). There are 12 residues in the CDR3. In nucleotides, the CDR3 is TGCAGTGCTAGAGAAGGGTTCTACGAGCAGTACTTC. As protein: CSAREGFYEQYF.

This clonotype has a count of ten or more. The genes are TRBV20-1 and TRBJ2-7; either TRBD1 or TRBD2 may supply D (5 bases each). This CDR3 has 14 residues. V lost 6 bases to trimming and J lost 1 base, with 16 bases between them. Germline V gives CDR1 DFQATT, CDR2 SNEGSKA (reference sequence). The CDR3 nucleotides read TGCAGTGCAGAAGACAGACGGGGATCCTACGAGCAGTACTTC. This gives the protein CSAEDRRGSYEQYF.

As DNA, the CDR3 is TGCAGTGCTAGTGACTTAGCGGGGGGTCAAGAGACCCAGTACTTC. Protein sequence: CSASDLAGGQETQYF. J is TRBJ2-5 and V is TRBV20-1; 10 bases are a match to TRBD2. Trimming cost V 3 bases and J 2 bases; bases outside gene matches: 6. CDR1 is DFQATT, CDR2 SNEGSKA, per germline (reference sequence). This CDR3 has 15 amino acids.

This sequence joins TRBV5-1 and TRBJ2-5; 9 nucleotides match TRBD2. Trimming removed 4 bases from V and 5 bases from J; junction bases left unmatched: 6. This CDR3 has 14 residues. CDR1 and CDR2 from the germline V gene are SGHRS and YFSETQ. CDR3 nucleotide sequence: TGCGCCAGCAGCACAGCGGGGGGCCGGGAGACCCAGTACTTC. Amino acids: CASSTAGGRETQYF.

This clonotype was seen only a few times. This chain links TRBV30 with TRBJ2-1; D call uncertain. V was pared by 1 base and J by 5 bases, with 12 bases between. Germline V gives CDR1 GTSNPN, CDR2 SVGIG (reference sequence). The CDR3 spans 14 residues. The CDR3 region is CAWSALADDNEQFF. CDR3 DNA: TGTGCCTGGAGTGCATTGGCGGATGACAATGAGCAGTTCTTC.

The chain is built from TRBV6-6 and TRBJ2-7; D is perhaps TRBD1 or TRBD2 (5 bases each). The CDR3 is 13 amino acids. Trimming pared 6 bases from V and 3 bases from J, leaving 12 bases between. Germline CDR1 is MNHNY and CDR2 is SVGAGI (reference sequence). CDR3 in DNA: TGTGCCAGCAGGGGGGAACCGAGCTACGAGCAGTACTTC. This codes for CASRGEPSYEQYF.

The CDR3 loop is CASSYESMTEAFF. The DNA for the CDR3 is TGTGCCAGCAGTTACGAGTCCATGACTGAAGCTTTCTTT. The V gene is TRBV6-5, the J gene TRBJ1-1; unclear D gene. Germline CDR1 and CDR2: MNHEY and SVGAGI. The CDR3 runs to 13 residues. V was clipped by 2 bases and J by 5 bases, with 9 bases between them.

This chain links TRBV2 with TRBJ2-7, with D tentatively TRBD1 (6 bases). Germline V gene lookup returns CDR1 SNHLY and CDR2 FYNNEI. The V and J ends lost 3 bases and 4 bases respectively, with 16 bases between them. The CDR3 totals 15 residues. CDR3 in amino acids: CASSEGLNRVYEQYF. The DNA of the CDR3 is TGTGCCAGCAGTGAGGGGCTCAACAGGGTATACGAGCAGTACTTC. The full variable domain, its missing parts supplied by reference TRBV2 and TRBJ2-7, is EPEVTQTPSHQVTQMGQEVILRCVPISNHLYFYWYRQILGQKVEFLVSFYNNEISEKSEIFDDQFSVERPDGSNFTLKIRSTKLEDSAMYFCASSEGLNRVYEQYFGPGTRLTVT.

This rearrangement joins TRBV27 to TRBJ2-5; perhaps TRBD1 as D (5 bases). The J call is doubtful: the DNA matches TRBJ2-7 better. The CDR3 length is 14 residues. Germline V CDR1 and CDR2: MNHEY, SMNVEV (reference sequence). Here the CDR3 reads CASSFVGPSYEQYF. CDR3 DNA sequence: TGTGCCAGCAGTTTCGTGGGGCCCTCCTACGAGCAGTACTTC.

This clonotype was picked up a small number of times. This chain connects TRBV29-1 to TRBJ2-5; the match to TRBD2 covers 8 bases. Germline CDR1 reads SQVTM; CDR2 reads ANQGSEA. J gave up 4 bases and V 5 bases, and 3 bases lay outside the gene matches. The CDR3 spans 12 residues. CDR3 region: CSVRGGGETQYF. CDR3 DNA: TGCAGCGTTCGGGGGGGTGGAGAGACCCAGTACTTC.

This clonotype has only a few counts. The chain carries TRBV12-3 or TRBV12-4 and TRBJ2-7, with 8 positions matching TRBD1. The CDR3 runs 15 residues. The V segment lost 7 bases and the J segment 1 base; nucleotides outside the gene matches: 9. CDR3 sequence: CASTLTGTGSYEQYF. In DNA, the CDR3 is TGTGCCAGCACCCTAACCGGGACAGGATCCTACGAGCAGTACTTC.

This clonotype was detected only a few times. This CDR3 reads CASSLETIRETQYF. The CDR3 DNA follows: TGTGCCAGCAGCTTGGAAACGATAAGAGAGACCCAGTACTTC. The chain joins TRBV5-6 to TRBJ2-5; unclear D gene. The CDR3 covers 14 residues. With 0 bases removed from V and 4 bases from J, the gap between germline ends came to 10 bases. Germline values: CDR1 SGHDT, CDR2 YYEEEE.

The rearrangement joins TRBV20-1 to TRBJ1-1; possibly TRBD1 for D (5 bases). Germline CDR1 and CDR2: DFQATT and SNEGSKA (reference sequence). V gave up 5 bases and J gave up 1 base, with 20 bases separating them. The CDR3 extends over 16 amino acids. This chain's CDR3 is CSAPLIPGTGNTEAFF. The CDR3 DNA is TGCAGTGCTCCCCTAATCCCCGGGACTGGGAACACTGAAGCTTTCTTT.

This clonotype was recorded at least ten times. The chain recombines TRBV9 with TRBJ1-3; D is ambiguous. The CDR3 totals 18 residues. Germline V gene data show CDR1 as SGDLS and CDR2 as YYNGEE. Trimming stripped 1 base from V and 0 bases from J, with 17 bases between. The CDR3 is CASSVTSPERDSGNTIYF. CDR3 DNA: TGTGCCAGCAGCGTAACTTCCCCCGAGAGGGACTCTGGAAACACCATATATTTT.

The V gene is TRBV27, the J gene TRBJ2-4; TRBD1 might be the D (6 bases). Trimming cost V 5 bases and J 3 bases, with 11 bases left between them. Germline V lookup: CDR1 MNHEY, CDR2 SMNVEV (reference sequence). The CDR3 contains 14 residues. The CDR3 loop is CASSPQDSKNIQYF. CDR3 bases: TGTGCCAGCAGTCCTCAGGACAGCAAAAACATTCAGTACTTC.